Following are 28 T cell receptor beta chains from one sample sequenced in a study of shared clonotypes between healthy human individuals. Here immunoSEQ multiplex PCR was the method, and the copy in TCRdb shows in-frame clones only, minus some. The table has around 95,000 clones, less than 50% seen once. Sequencing used PBMCs. All receptors derive from a woman aged 40 to 50 in good health. Some clones in this sample may be carry-over from other donors' samples.

The chain has TRBV6-1 and TRBJ2-7; 7 positions agree with TRBD1. Looked up from germline, CDR1 is MNHNS and CDR2 is SASEGT. This CDR3 comprises 14 residues. J lost 0 bases, V lost 2 bases, and 1 base had no gene match. This CDR3 is CASSERDSSYEQYF. The DNA for the CDR3 is TGTGCCAGCAGTGAACGGGACAGCTCCTACGAGCAGTACTTC.

Turning to this clone: It may be a read error: a sequence one base away is much more abundant. This chain uses TRBV30 with TRBJ2-5; D is unclear. There are 14 residues in the CDR3. Trimming removed 3 bases from V and 5 bases from J, with 16 bases in between. Germline V gives CDR1 GTSNPN, CDR2 SVGIG (reference sequence). The CDR3 loop is CAWRTNHITETQYF. In DNA, the CDR3 is TGTGCCTGGAGGACGAACCATATAACGGAGACCCAGTACTTC.

This clone has at least ten counts. The gene calls are TRBV27 and TRBJ2-3; D is possibly TRBD1 (5 bases). This CDR3 is built from 16 residues. Trimming removed 8 bases from V and 0 bases from J, with 18 bases in between. Germline CDR1 reads MNHEY; CDR2 reads SMNVEV (reference sequence). The CDR3 reads CASRFLGLGSTDTQYF. The CDR3 DNA sequence: TGTGCCAGCCGCTTTTTGGGGCTAGGAAGCACAGATACGCAGTATTTT.

This clone appeared many times. CDR3 sequence: CASSSAGGGYGYTF. DNA of the CDR3: TGTGCCAGCAGTTCCGCAGGGGGTGGCTATGGCTACACCTTC. This rearrangement joins TRBV7-9 to TRBJ1-2; TRBD1 aligns across 7 bases. Trimming removed 6 bases from V and 4 bases from J; junction bases left unmatched: 8. The germline gives CDR1 SEHNR, CDR2 FQNEAQ (reference sequence). The CDR3 loop spans 14 amino acids.

The rearrangement uses TRBV7-8 and TRBJ2-7, with 12 bases aligning to TRBD1. The V and J ends lost 1 base and 7 bases, in that order; junction bases with no gene match: 8. Germline lookup yields CDR1 SGHVS and CDR2 FQNEAQ. The CDR3 is made up of 16 amino acids. Here the CDR3 DNA reads TGTGCCAGCAGCTTAGACCCCGGGACAGGGGGCAAAGAGCAGTACTTC. This codes for CASSLDPGTGGKEQYF.

V is TRBV4-1 and J is TRBJ2-7; the D gene is possibly TRBD1 (5 bases). Trimming stripped 2 bases from V and 6 bases from J, with 14 bases between. The CDR3 covers 14 residues. CDR1 is MGHRA and CDR2 is YSYEKL in the germline V gene. The CDR3: CASSQPKGPFEQYF. For the CDR3, the DNA is TGCGCCAGCAGCCAACCCAAGGGGCCTTTCGAGCAGTACTTC.

Sample share makes this clone medium-sized. The V and J genes are TRBV29-1 and TRBJ2-1; D possibly corresponds to TRBD1 (6 bases). The germline gives CDR1 SQVTM, CDR2 ANQGSEA. The germline V and J ends were trimmed by 6 bases and 5 bases, with 14 bases remaining between them. The CDR3 runs to 13 residues. The CDR3 region has the DNA TGCAGCGTCGCTGTTACAGGGAACAATGAGCAGTTCTTC. Its protein product is CSVAVTGNNEQFF.

This clone was counted ten times or more. This CDR3 is also generated by other DNA sequences in the sample. This chain uses TRBV4-1 with TRBJ2-2, with TRBD1 matching over 10 bases. The CDR3 runs to 16 residues. The germline CDR1 and CDR2 sequences are MGHRA and YSYEKL. The junction had 7 bases not matched to a gene; V was cut back by 2 bases and J by 7 bases. In DNA form, the CDR3 reads TGCGCCAGCAGCCAACTGGACAGGGGGGGTGGCGGGGAGCTGTTTTTT. The encoded protein is CASSQLDRGGGGELFF.

This chain joins TRBV29-1 and TRBJ2-3, with 9 bases fitting TRBD2. Germline trimming cut 7 bases from V and 5 bases from J; bases unmatched to any gene: 10. The CDR3 spans 14 residues. Germline V lookup: CDR1 SQVTM, CDR2 ANQGSEA. The CDR3 region is CSASLAGAGDTQYF. The CDR3 nucleotides read TGCAGCGCCTCTTTAGCGGGAGCGGGAGATACGCAGTATTTT.

On this clone itself: Since a far larger clone is one base different, this is likely a read error. Different DNA sequences within this sample yield the same CDR3. The CDR3 spells CASSMQQGGRNQPQHF. CDR3 sequence (DNA): TGTGCCAGTAGTATGCAACAGGGAGGACGCAATCAGCCCCAGCATTTT. This sequence joins TRBV19 and TRBJ1-5, with D possibly matching TRBD1 (6 bases). V lost 3 bases to trimming and J lost 2 bases, with 14 bases between them. This CDR3 is built from 16 residues. Germline CDR1 and CDR2: LNHDA and SQIVND (reference sequence).

This clone was counted at least ten times. The V gene is TRBV29-1, the J gene TRBJ1-1, with D maybe TRBD1 (6 bases). The germline V gene has CDR1 SQVTM and CDR2 ANQGSEA. This CDR3 region has 12 residues. The V end was cut by 4 bases, the J end by 4 bases, with 10 bases between. DNA of the CDR3: TGCAGCGTTGGGGGGCAGGGCACTGAAGCTTTCTTT. It codes for CSVGGQGTEAFF.

The rearrangement uses TRBV4-2 and TRBJ2-5; D is unclear. This CDR3 contains 13 residues. Deletions cut 4 bases from V and 1 base from J, with 7 bases between. The germline CDR1 and CDR2 sequences are LGHNA and YNFKEQ. The CDR3 region is CASSPDFQETQYF. In DNA form, the CDR3 reads TGTGCCAGCAGCCCCGACTTCCAAGAGACCCAGTACTTC.

Ten or more counts support this clone. The chain carries TRBV30 and TRBJ1-6; weak D call: TRBD1 (6 bases). The CDR3 runs to 14 residues. V lost 4 bases, J lost 7 bases, and 14 bases lay in between. Germline V gene lookup returns CDR1 GTSNPN and CDR2 SVGIG (reference sequence). The CDR3 nucleotides are TGTGCCTGGACCCCGGACAGTCTAAATTCACCCCTCCACTTT. This gives the protein CAWTPDSLNSPLHF.

The gene calls are TRBV7-7 and TRBJ2-3, with 11 bases fitting TRBD2. J was trimmed by 5 bases and V by 1 base; bases with no gene match: 5. The CDR3 runs to 16 residues. CDR1 SSHAT and CDR2 FNYEAQ come from the germline V gene (reference sequence). The CDR3 loop reads CASSLGSGLAGDTQYF. CDR3 nucleotides: TGTGCCAGCAGCTTAGGCAGTGGACTAGCGGGAGATACGCAGTATTTT.

This chain uses TRBV5-4 with TRBJ2-5, with D tentatively TRBD1 or TRBD2 (5 bases each). Germline V gene data show CDR1 as SGHNT and CDR2 as YYREEE (reference sequence). V lost 4 bases and J lost 3, with 22 bases in between. This CDR3 has 17 residues. The CDR3 DNA follows: TGTGCCAGCAGCGCCCCCGGGACGGGTATCAAAAAAGAGACCCAGTACTTC. As protein: CASSAPGTGIKKETQYF.

V gene TRBV30 combines with J gene TRBJ2-7; 8 nucleotides align to TRBD1. The CDR3 sequence is 14 residues long. Germline CDR1 and CDR2: GTSNPN and SVGIG (reference sequence). The V segment lost 3 bases and the J segment 0 bases; nucleotides outside the gene matches: 4. The CDR3 protein is CAWRRTGFSYEQYF. CDR3 nucleotide sequence: TGTGCCTGGAGAAGGACAGGGTTCTCCTACGAGCAGTACTTC. Filled out from reference TRBV30 and TRBJ2-7, the complete variable domain reads SQTIHQWPATLVQPVGSPLSLECTVEGTSNPNLYWYRQAAGRGLQLLFYSVGIGQISSEVPQNLSASRPQDRQFILSSKKLLLSDSGFYLCAWRRTGFSYEQYFGPGTRLTVT.

J is TRBJ1-4 and V is TRBV7-8; weak D call: TRBD1 (5 bases). Germline V gene lookup returns CDR1 SGHVS and CDR2 FQNEAQ. This CDR3 contains 16 residues. Trimming stripped 4 bases from V and 0 bases from J, with 12 bases between. The CDR3 is CASSSRDPATNEKLFF. DNA for the CDR3: TGTGCCAGCAGCTCTCGGGACCCTGCAACTAATGAAAAACTGTTTTTT.

V and J are TRBV7-8 and TRBJ1-5; D ambiguous. Trimming removed 0 bases from V and 7 bases from J, with 7 bases in between. Per the germline V gene, CDR1 is SGHVS and CDR2 is FQNEAQ. CDR3 length: 13 residues. This chain's CDR3 is CASSLASGQPQHF. In DNA, the CDR3 is TGTGCCAGCAGCTTAGCGTCGGGGCAGCCCCAGCATTTT.

V and J are TRBV30 and TRBJ2-5; D unresolved. V was cut by 4 bases and J by 0 bases, with 12 bases left in between. Germline-derived CDR1 and CDR2 are GTSNPN and SVGIG (reference sequence). The CDR3 sequence is 14 residues long. The CDR3 DNA is TGTGCCTGGAATGCCGACCGGTACCAAGAGACCCAGTACTTC. Translation: CAWNADRYQETQYF. Full variable domain (remainder filled in from reference TRBV30 and TRBJ2-5): SQTIHQWPATLVQPVGSPLSLECTVEGTSNPNLYWYRQAAGRGLQLLFYSVGIGQISSEVPQNLSASRPQDRQFILSSKKLLLSDSGFYLCAWNADRYQETQYFGPGTRLLVL.

This clone appeared many times. The chain employs TRBV10-1 and TRBJ2-7, with D unclear. Germline V lookup: CDR1 WNHNN, CDR2 SYGVQD (reference sequence). CDR3 length: 14 residues. V dropped 0 bases and J dropped 0 bases, with 6 bases sitting between them. The CDR3 is CASSESMSSYEQYF. The CDR3 DNA is TGCGCCAGCAGTGAGTCGATGAGCTCCTACGAGCAGTACTTC.

This clone was recorded a few times. This chain uses TRBV30 with TRBJ1-1, with D possibly being TRBD1 (6 bases). Germline V CDR1 and CDR2: GTSNPN, SVGIG (reference sequence). This CDR3 spans 11 amino acids. With 4 bases removed from V and 4 bases from J, the gap between germline ends came to 7 bases. In DNA, the CDR3 is TGTGCCTGGATAGGGGGCACTGAAGCTTTCTTT. Amino acid sequence: CAWIGGTEAFF.

This clone appeared many times. V and J are TRBV5-6 and TRBJ2-3, with TRBD1 matching over 7 bases. V lost 4 bases and J lost 5; bases outside the gene matches: 7. This CDR3 spans 14 amino acids. The germline gives CDR1 SGHDT, CDR2 YYEEEE. The CDR3, as DNA: TGTGCCAGCAGCGAAGACAGGGTCAGAGATACGCAGTATTTT. Encoded protein: CASSEDRVRDTQYF.

The J gene is TRBJ2-1, the V gene TRBV11-3; D call uncertain. Germline CDR1 reads SGHNT; CDR2 reads YENEEA. V lost 2 bases, J lost 9 bases, and 8 bases lay in between. This CDR3 is built from 12 residues. CDR3 protein: CASSLSVGEQFF. Here the CDR3 DNA reads TGTGCCAGCAGCTTATCGGTAGGTGAGCAGTTCTTC.

This chain connects TRBV5-1 to TRBJ2-5, with 7 positions matching TRBD1. The germline V gene has CDR1 SGHRS and CDR2 YFSETQ. The CDR3 is made up of 13 amino acids. The V gene end was trimmed by 5 bases and the J gene end by 3 bases; junction bases not matched to a gene: 4. The CDR3 is CASRPGTEETQYF. The DNA for the CDR3 is TGCGCCAGCAGACCCGGGACAGAAGAGACCCAGTACTTC.

This chain links TRBV7-9 with TRBJ2-7; D is uncertain. The V gene's germline CDR1 is SEHNR and CDR2 FQNEAQ (reference sequence). The germline V and J ends were trimmed by 7 bases and 5 bases, with 18 bases remaining between them. The CDR3 length is 14 residues. DNA of the CDR3: TGTGCCAGCACCCAAAGTGGGGTTGCGAACGAGCAGTACTTC. Its protein product is CASTQSGVANEQYF.

The CDR3 loop reads CASLSPKAGTGELFF. The CDR3 DNA follows: TGTGCCTCCCTTTCCCCCAAGGCTGGAACCGGGGAGCTGTTTTTT. The chain recombines TRBV2 with TRBJ2-2; D is uncertain. This CDR3 region has 15 residues. V was shortened by 11 bases and J by 5 bases, with 21 bases between the two germline ends. The germline V gene has CDR1 SNHLY and CDR2 FYNNEI.

There are many counts of this clone. Additional DNA sequences in this sample encode the identical CDR3. The V call is TRBV7-2, the J call TRBJ1-1; possible D gene TRBD1, 6 bases. V was cut by 4 bases and J by 7 bases, with 13 bases left in between. This CDR3 has 13 residues. Germline V gene lookup returns CDR1 SGHTA and CDR2 FQGNSA. This CDR3 is CASSSLGGGEAFF. The CDR3 region has the DNA TGTGCCAGCAGCTCCCTCGGGGGCGGTGAAGCTTTCTTT.

This clone has more than one count but fewer than ten. The chain links TRBV28 to TRBJ2-3; D may be TRBD2 (6 bases). V gave up 5 bases and J gave up 4 bases, with 16 bases separating them. CDR3 length: 15 residues. Germline assignment: CDR1 MDHEN and CDR2 SYDVKM. The CDR3 here is CASSPPLSGADTQYF. CDR3 DNA sequence: TGTGCCAGCAGTCCACCACTGTCGGGGGCAGATACGCAGTATTTT.